This TCR beta chain was obtained from a study of blood T cell repertoires in COVID-19. Measured with immunoSEQ multiplex PCR; TCRdb has only the in-frame clones, and not every one. The table shows 270,000 or so clones, with over 75% occurring only once. Germline CDR1 and CDR2: KGHDR and SFDVKD. CDR3 length: 16 amino acids. The trim removed 0 bases at V and 6 bases at J, leaving 6 bases unmatched. The sample taken for sequencing was peripheral blood. The rearrangement joins TRBV24-1 to TRBJ2-3, with TRBD2 matching over 9 bases. The clonotype was recovered from a human donor in a cohort sampled during active COVID-19. For the CDR3, the DNA is TGTGCCACCAGTGATTTGCGGCGGGAGGGCCGTGATACGCAGTATTTT. This sequence encodes CATSDLRREGRDTQYF.